The 27 T cell receptor beta chains below all came from one sample that was sequenced in a study of blood T cell repertoires in COVID-19. TCRdb's copy holds only in-frame clones and misses some; the assay was immunoSEQ multiplex PCR. The table includes more than 70,000 clones, 90% detected once. Sequences were obtained from peripheral blood. The receptors here all came from an elderly woman with acute or convalescent COVID-19.

This chain links TRBV3-1 (or the pseudogene TRBV3-2) with TRBJ2-2; D is uncertain. The germline gives CDR1 LGHDT, CDR2 YNNKEL (reference sequence). This CDR3 contains 13 residues. V was trimmed by 2 bases and J by 4 bases, leaving 5 bases between them. DNA of the CDR3: TGTGCCAGCAGCCAATACTCCACCGGGGAGCTGTTTTTT. It yields the protein CASSQYSTGELFF.

The gene calls are TRBV6-5 and TRBJ2-3; TRBD2 aligns across 7 bases. Per the germline V gene, CDR1 is MNHEY and CDR2 is SVGAGI. Trimming at V came to 7 bases and at J to 5 bases, leaving 9 bases not matched to a gene. The CDR3 is 14 residues long. CDR3 sequence (DNA): TGTGCCAGCACTCGGGGGGAGAGGAGAGATACGCAGTATTTT. Protein sequence: CASTRGERRDTQYF.

J is TRBJ2-7 and V is TRBV2, with D possibly TRBD2 on 6 matching bases. The CDR3 is made up of 13 amino acids. Germline CDR1 reads SNHLY; CDR2 reads FYNNEI. With 4 bases removed from V and 3 bases from J, the gap between germline ends came to 10 bases. The CDR3 DNA reads as TGTGCCAGCAGTGCTATAGCGGTCTACGAGCAGTACTTC. This codes for CASSAIAVYEQYF.

The rearrangement joins TRBV6-5 to TRBJ1-2; 7 positions agree with TRBD1. Germline CDR1 and CDR2: MNHEY and SVGAGI. CDR3 length: 13 amino acids. Germline trimming cut 5 bases from V and 8 bases from J; bases unmatched to any gene: 8. The CDR3 bases are TGTGCCAGCAGTCCTGGACAGGCTGTCGGCTACACCTTC. It codes for CASSPGQAVGYTF.

The chain carries TRBV7-8 and TRBJ2-1; D call uncertain. Germline lookup yields CDR1 SGHVS and CDR2 FQNEAQ. The CDR3 has 14 amino acids. The V and J ends lost 2 bases and 5 bases respectively, with 10 bases between them. As DNA, the CDR3 is TGTGCCAGCAGCTTAACTACCCGGGACAATGAGCAGTTCTTC. Protein sequence: CASSLTTRDNEQFF.

The sample holds a few counts of this clone. Other nucleotide sequences from this sample produce the same CDR3. In DNA form, the CDR3 reads TGTGCCAGCAGCTTGGACAGGAACACCGGGGAGCTGTTTTTT. Its protein is CASSLDRNTGELFF. The chain recombines TRBV7-3 with TRBJ2-2; maybe TRBD1 (6 bases). Germline loops: CDR1 SGHTA, CDR2 FQGTGA. This CDR3 comprises 14 residues. V lost 3 bases and J 1 base, leaving 6 bases between the germline ends.

The rearrangement uses TRBV6-6 and TRBJ2-3; 13 bases are shared with TRBD2. With V trimmed by 6 bases and J by 1 base, 4 bases remained unmatched. Germline-derived CDR1 and CDR2 are MNHNY and SVGAGI (reference sequence). The CDR3 has 16 residues. CDR3 coding DNA: TGTGCCAGCAGCCGCGGACTAGCGGGGGGCACAGATACGCAGTATTTT. Residues: CASSRGLAGGTDTQYF.

This rearrangement joins TRBV5-5 to TRBJ1-1; unclear D gene. The CDR3 spans 13 residues. The germline V and J ends were trimmed by 4 bases and 1 base, with 8 bases remaining between them. CDR1 is SGHKS, CDR2 YYEKEE, per germline (reference sequence). The CDR3 loop is CASSRTPNTEAFF. The CDR3 coding sequence is TGTGCCAGCAGCCGGACTCCGAACACTGAAGCTTTCTTT.

This clone was detected only once. The rearrangement uses TRBV7-3 and TRBJ2-3; TRBD1 is a possible D gene (6 bases). The CDR3 length is 14 residues. The ends were cut back, 2 bases at V and 3 bases at J, with 9 bases in the middle. Germline V CDR1 and CDR2: SGHTA, FQGTGA. CDR3 bases: TGTGCCAGCAGCTTAGGCCAGGGGACAGATACGCAGTATTTT. Protein product: CASSLGQGTDTQYF.

This rearrangement joins TRBV5-1 to TRBJ2-1, with 9 nucleotides matching TRBD1. Germline-derived CDR1 and CDR2 are SGHRS and YFSETQ. V shed 4 bases, J shed 0 bases, and the junction held 2 bases outside the gene matches. The CDR3 length is 15 residues. The CDR3 reads CASSPDRGSYNEQFF. The CDR3 bases are TGCGCCAGCAGCCCGGACAGGGGCTCCTACAATGAGCAGTTCTTC.

The chain couples TRBV9 to TRBJ2-3; 8 bases align to TRBD2. The CDR3 extends over 16 amino acids. The J segment lost 2 bases and the V segment lost 0 bases, leaving 5 bases of the junction unmatched. Germline assignment: CDR1 SGDLS and CDR2 YYNGEE. For the CDR3, the DNA is TGTGCCAGCAGCGTAGGAAGCGGGGGAAACACAGATACGCAGTATTTT. Encoded protein: CASSVGSGGNTDTQYF.

This clone was counted a single time. The chain links TRBV5-4 to TRBJ1-3; weak D call: TRBD1 (6 bases). Germline-derived CDR1 and CDR2 are SGHNT and YYREEE (reference sequence). The CDR3 sequence is 17 residues long. V lost 3 bases, J lost 0 bases, and 16 bases lay in between. This CDR3 reads CASSSYRTASSGNTIYF. CDR3 coding DNA: TGTGCCAGCAGCTCATACAGGACAGCGAGCTCTGGAAACACCATATATTTT.

The V gene is TRBV5-7, the J gene TRBJ2-3; perhaps TRBD2 as D (5 bases). TRBV5-7 is marked as an open reading frame, function uncertain. Trimming took 0 bases from V and 0 from J, leaving 8 bases between them. This CDR3 comprises 15 residues. CDR3 DNA sequence: TGTGCCAGCAGCTTGGTTTCGGGAAGCACAGATACGCAGTATTTT. It yields the protein CASSLVSGSTDTQYF.

The chain uses TRBV7-9 and TRBJ2-1, with D perhaps TRBD2 (6 bases). Germline V gives CDR1 SEHNR, CDR2 FQNEAQ (reference sequence). Trimming cost V 5 bases and J 7 bases, with 18 bases left between them. The CDR3 consists of 15 residues. CDR3 residues: CASSPSGPSGNEQFF. As DNA, the CDR3 is TGTGCCAGCAGCCCCAGCGGGCCGTCCGGGAATGAGCAGTTCTTC.

The chain combines TRBV7-9 with TRBJ2-7; 9 bases are shared with TRBD2. CDR1 SEHNR and CDR2 FQNEAQ come from the germline V gene (reference sequence). V lost 5 bases to trimming and J lost 2 bases; unmatched junction nucleotides: 7. The CDR3 has 15 residues. The CDR3 is CASSKAAGGAYEQYF. As DNA, the CDR3 is TGTGCCAGCAGCAAGGCAGCGGGAGGTGCCTACGAGCAGTACTTC.

The genes are TRBV6-1 and TRBJ1-5, with TRBD1 identical over 7 bases. The CDR3 runs 15 residues. Unmatched junction bases numbered 9, after V lost 3 bases and J lost 7 bases. Looked up from germline, CDR1 is MNHNS and CDR2 is SASEGT. The CDR3 DNA is TGTGCCAGCAGTGATGGTAACAGGGGTCTACAGCCCCAGCATTTT. Translated, it gives CASSDGNRGLQPQHF.

This chain uses TRBV4-2 with TRBJ2-7; D is possibly TRBD2 (6 bases). V lost 1 base and J 3 bases, leaving 16 bases between the germline ends. Germline assignment: CDR1 LGHNA and CDR2 YNFKEQ. The CDR3 is 16 residues long. In nucleotides, the CDR3 is TGTGCCAGCAGCCAAGGGTGGGGGACGGGGGACTACGAGCAGTACTTC. It encodes CASSQGWGTGDYEQYF.

J is TRBJ2-3 and V is TRBV10-1; a possible D gene is TRBD1 (5 bases). The CDR3 is 14 residues long. Germline-derived CDR1 and CDR2 are WNHNN and SYGVQD (reference sequence). The ends were cut back, 3 bases at V and 5 bases at J, with 12 bases in the middle. CDR3 nucleotides: TGCGCCAGCAGTGAACAGGCCCCGGGAGATACGCAGTATTTT. Protein product: CASSEQAPGDTQYF.

This chain uses TRBV9 with TRBJ1-3, with 9 bases aligning to TRBD1. V was pared by 3 bases and J by 5 bases, with 9 bases of the junction left unmatched. Germline V gene sequence: CDR1 SGDLS, CDR2 YYNGEE. The CDR3 contains 16 residues. The CDR3 DNA reads as TGTGCCAGCAGCGCCGGACCCGACAGGGGGAGAAACACCATATATTTT. Its translation: CASSAGPDRGRNTIYF.

This chain joins TRBV5-6 and TRBJ1-6, with D possibly being TRBD1 (5 bases). V dropped 4 bases and J dropped 12 bases, with 14 bases sitting between them. Looked up from germline, CDR1 is SGHDT and CDR2 is YYEEEE. The CDR3 extends over 13 amino acids. CDR3 loop: CASSLPRGGPLHF. Here the CDR3 DNA reads TGTGCCAGCAGCCTTCCTCGGGGGGGACCCCTCCACTTT.

This chain connects TRBV5-5 to TRBJ2-1, with 8 bases lining up with TRBD1. Germline assignment: CDR1 SGHKS and CDR2 YYEKEE (reference sequence). J lost 6 bases, V lost 0 bases, and 5 bases had no gene match. The CDR3 sequence is 15 residues long. The CDR3 nucleotides are TGTGCCAGCAGCTTGGAGAACAGGGGGACCAATGAGCAGTTCTTC. Its translation is CASSLENRGTNEQFF.

The rearrangement uses TRBV28 and TRBJ2-3, with D possibly TRBD2 on 6 matching bases. Germline V lookup: CDR1 MDHEN, CDR2 SYDVKM. The CDR3 sequence is 16 residues long. Between the trimmed V and J ends, which lost 3 bases and 2 bases, there was a span of 15 bases. In DNA, the CDR3 is TGTGCCAGCAGTTTCTCAGGTAGCGGTAACACAGATACGCAGTATTTT. It specifies CASSFSGSGNTDTQYF.

This clone was seen once. The chain uses TRBV5-5 and TRBJ2-7, with 8 bases matching TRBD1. Germline V CDR1 and CDR2: SGHKS, YYEKEE (reference sequence). The V and J ends lost 0 bases and 6 bases, in that order; junction bases with no gene match: 5. The CDR3 is 14 residues long. CDR3 sequence reads: CASSLAQGVFEQYF. The CDR3 DNA sequence: TGTGCCAGCAGCTTGGCACAGGGGGTCTTCGAGCAGTACTTC. The full variable domain, its missing parts supplied by reference TRBV5-5 and TRBJ2-7, is DAGVTQSPTHLIKTRGQQVTLRCSPISGHKSVSWYQQVLGQGPQFIFQYYEKEERGRGNFPDRFSARQFPNYSSELNVNALLLGDSALYLCASSLAQGVFEQYFGPGTRLTVT.

The chain employs TRBV3-1 (or the pseudogene TRBV3-2) and TRBJ2-3; D unresolved. Between the trimmed V and J ends, which lost 1 base and 6 bases, there was a span of 5 bases. This CDR3 is built from 12 residues. Germline loops: CDR1 LGHDT, CDR2 YNNKEL (reference sequence). As DNA, the CDR3 is TGTGCCAGCAGCCAAGCCCGGGATACGCAGTATTTT. Translating gives CASSQARDTQYF.

The chain employs TRBV3-1 (or the pseudogene TRBV3-2) and TRBJ1-1; 8 nucleotides match TRBD1. The V gene end was trimmed by 4 bases and the J gene end by 6 bases; junction bases not matched to a gene: 7. Germline-derived CDR1 and CDR2 are LGHDT and YNNKEL (reference sequence). This CDR3 contains 14 residues. This CDR3 is CASSLRTGKPEAFF. The CDR3 region has the DNA TGTGCCAGCAGCCTTCGGACAGGGAAGCCTGAAGCTTTCTTT.

This clone was seen a single time. DNA for the CDR3: TGTGCCAGCAGCTTGGTAATGGGACAACATAATGAAAAACTGTTTTTT. Amino acid sequence: CASSLVMGQHNEKLFF. This chain links TRBV5-6 with TRBJ1-4; possible D gene TRBD1, 6 bases. The germline gives CDR1 SGHDT, CDR2 YYEEEE. V was trimmed by 0 bases and J by 4 bases, leaving 13 bases between them. This CDR3 is 16 amino acids long.

This clone has only a few counts. The chain combines TRBV4-1 with TRBJ1-4, with TRBD1 identical over 8 bases. The CDR3 loop spans 14 amino acids. The trim removed 5 bases at V and 9 bases at J, leaving 8 bases unmatched. Germline CDR1 and CDR2: MGHRA and YSYEKL. CDR3 in amino acids: CASSKPGQVQKLFF. The CDR3 DNA reads TGCGCCAGCAGCAAGCCGGGACAGGTACAAAAACTGTTTTTT.